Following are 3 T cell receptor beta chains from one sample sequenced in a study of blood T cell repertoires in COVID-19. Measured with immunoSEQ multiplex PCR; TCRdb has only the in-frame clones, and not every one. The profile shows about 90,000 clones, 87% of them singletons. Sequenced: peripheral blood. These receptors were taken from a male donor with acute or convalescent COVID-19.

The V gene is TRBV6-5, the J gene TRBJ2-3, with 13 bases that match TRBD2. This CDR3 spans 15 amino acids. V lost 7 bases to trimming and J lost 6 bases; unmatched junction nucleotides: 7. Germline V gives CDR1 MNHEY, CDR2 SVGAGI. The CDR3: CASIRTSGGLDTQYF. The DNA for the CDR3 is TGTGCCAGCATCCGGACTAGCGGGGGACTCGATACGCAGTATTTT.

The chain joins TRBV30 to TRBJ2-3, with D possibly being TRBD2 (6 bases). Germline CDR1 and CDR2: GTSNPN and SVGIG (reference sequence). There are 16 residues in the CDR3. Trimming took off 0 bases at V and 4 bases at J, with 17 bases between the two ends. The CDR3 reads CAWSVRGKGFSDTQYF. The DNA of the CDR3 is TGTGCCTGGAGTGTACGGGGGAAGGGGTTTTCAGATACGCAGTATTTT.

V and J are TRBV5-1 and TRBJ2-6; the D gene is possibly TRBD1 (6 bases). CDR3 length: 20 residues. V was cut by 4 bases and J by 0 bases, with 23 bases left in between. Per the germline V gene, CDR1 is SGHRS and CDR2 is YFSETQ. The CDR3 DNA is TGCGCCAGCAGCCGGCGGTGGGTGACAGGACCAGACTCTGGGGCCAACGTCCTGACTTTC. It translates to CASSRRWVTGPDSGANVLTF.